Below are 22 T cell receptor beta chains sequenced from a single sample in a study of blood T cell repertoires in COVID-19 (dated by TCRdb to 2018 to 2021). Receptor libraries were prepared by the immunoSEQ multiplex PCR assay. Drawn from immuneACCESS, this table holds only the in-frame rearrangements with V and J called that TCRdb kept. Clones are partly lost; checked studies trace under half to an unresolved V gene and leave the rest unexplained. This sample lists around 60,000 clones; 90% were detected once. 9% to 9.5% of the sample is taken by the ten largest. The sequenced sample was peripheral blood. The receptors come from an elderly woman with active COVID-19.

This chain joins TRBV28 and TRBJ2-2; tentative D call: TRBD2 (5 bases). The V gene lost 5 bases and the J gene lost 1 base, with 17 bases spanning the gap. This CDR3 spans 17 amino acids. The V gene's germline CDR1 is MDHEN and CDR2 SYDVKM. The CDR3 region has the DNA TGTGCCAGCAGTCCCGCATTTGCGGGTCTGAACACCGGGGAGCTGTTTTTT. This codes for CASSPAFAGLNTGELFF.

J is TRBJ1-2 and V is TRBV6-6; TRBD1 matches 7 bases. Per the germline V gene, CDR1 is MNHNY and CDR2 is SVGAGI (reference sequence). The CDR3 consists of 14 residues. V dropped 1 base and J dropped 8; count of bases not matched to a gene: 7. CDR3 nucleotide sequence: TGTGCCAGCAGTTACTTTGGGGACAGCGAGGGCTACACCTTC. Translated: CASSYFGDSEGYTF.

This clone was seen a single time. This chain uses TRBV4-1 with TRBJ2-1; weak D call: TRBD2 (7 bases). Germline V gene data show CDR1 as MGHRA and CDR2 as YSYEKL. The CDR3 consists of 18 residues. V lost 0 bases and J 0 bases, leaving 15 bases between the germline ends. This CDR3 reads CASSQDPAGAISYNEQFF. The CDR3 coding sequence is TGCGCCAGCAGCCAAGATCCTGCGGGGGCGATCTCCTACAATGAGCAGTTCTTC.

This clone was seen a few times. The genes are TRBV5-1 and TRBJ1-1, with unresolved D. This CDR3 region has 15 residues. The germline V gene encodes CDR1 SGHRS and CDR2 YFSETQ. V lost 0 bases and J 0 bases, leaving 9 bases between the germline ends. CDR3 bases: TGCGCCAGCAGCTTGGCTACGGGGATGAACACTGAAGCTTTCTTT. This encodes CASSLATGMNTEAFF.

CDR3: CASSQPGTSGSNEQFF. CDR3 DNA: TGTGCCAGCAGCCAACCTGGGACTAGCGGGAGTAATGAGCAGTTCTTC. The rearrangement uses TRBV3-1 (or the pseudogene TRBV3-2) and TRBJ2-1; TRBD2 matches 14 bases. Germline V gene sequence: CDR1 LGHDT, CDR2 YNNKEL (reference sequence). CDR3 length: 16 amino acids. Unmatched junction bases numbered 4, after V lost 2 bases and J lost 7 bases.

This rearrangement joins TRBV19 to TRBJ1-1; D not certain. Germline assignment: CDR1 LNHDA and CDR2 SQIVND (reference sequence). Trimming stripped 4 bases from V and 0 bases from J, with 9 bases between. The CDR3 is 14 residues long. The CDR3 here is CASSTNSLNTEAFF. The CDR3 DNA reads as TGTGCCAGTAGTACGAACAGCTTGAACACTGAAGCTTTCTTT.

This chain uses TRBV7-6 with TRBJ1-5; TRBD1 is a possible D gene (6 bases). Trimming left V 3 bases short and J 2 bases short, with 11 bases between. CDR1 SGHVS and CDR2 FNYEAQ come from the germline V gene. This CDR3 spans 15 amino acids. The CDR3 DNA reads TGTGCCAGCAGCTTGTCAGGGGCCGGCAATCAGCCCCAGCATTTT. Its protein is CASSLSGAGNQPQHF.

DNA of the CDR3: TGCGCCAGCAGCTTGGGACAGCTAGAAGAGACCCAGTACTTC. Its protein product is CASSLGQLEETQYF. The rearrangement joins TRBV5-1 to TRBJ2-5, with D possibly TRBD1 on 5 matching bases. Germline V gene sequence: CDR1 SGHRS, CDR2 YFSETQ. Trimming removed 0 bases at V and 3 bases at J, with 9 bases between. This CDR3 is 14 amino acids long.

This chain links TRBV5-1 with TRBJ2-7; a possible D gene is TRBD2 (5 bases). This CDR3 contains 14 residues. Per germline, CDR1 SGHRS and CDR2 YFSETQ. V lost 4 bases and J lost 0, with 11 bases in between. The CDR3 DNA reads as TGCGCCAGCAGCGGGAGAGGTAGCTCCTACGAGCAGTACTTC. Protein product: CASSGRGSSYEQYF. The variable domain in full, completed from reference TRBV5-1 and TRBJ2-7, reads KAGVTQTPRYLIKTRGQQVTLSCSPISGHRSVSWYQQTPGQGLQFLFEYFSETQRNKGNFPGRFSGRQFSNSRSEMNVSTLELGDSALYLCASSGRGSSYEQYFGPGTRLTVT.

The CDR3 sequence: CASSTRTSGVPNEQFF. Written as DNA, the CDR3 is TGTGCCAGCAGCACCCGGACTAGCGGGGTTCCTAATGAGCAGTTCTTC. V and J are TRBV9 and TRBJ2-1; 12 positions agree with TRBD2. In germline, CDR1 is SGDLS, CDR2 YYNGEE. The CDR3 sequence is 16 residues long. J was trimmed by 7 bases and V by 4 bases; bases with no gene match: 9.

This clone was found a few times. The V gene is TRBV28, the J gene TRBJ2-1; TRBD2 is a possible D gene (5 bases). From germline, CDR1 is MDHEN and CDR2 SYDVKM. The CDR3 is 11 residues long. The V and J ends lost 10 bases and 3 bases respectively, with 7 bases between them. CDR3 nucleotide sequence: TGTGCCACCGCGGGCTACAATGAGCAGTTCTTC. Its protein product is CATAGYNEQFF.

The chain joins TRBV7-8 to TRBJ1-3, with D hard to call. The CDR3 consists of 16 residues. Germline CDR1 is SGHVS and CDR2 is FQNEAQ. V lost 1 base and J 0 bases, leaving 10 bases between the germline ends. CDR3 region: CASSLGTTHSGNTIYF. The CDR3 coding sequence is TGTGCCAGCAGCTTAGGAACAACACACTCTGGAAACACCATATATTTT.

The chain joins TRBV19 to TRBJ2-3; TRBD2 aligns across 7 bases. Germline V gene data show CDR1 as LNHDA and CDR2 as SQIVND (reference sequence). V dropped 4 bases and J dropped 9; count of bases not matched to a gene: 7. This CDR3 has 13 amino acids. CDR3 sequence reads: CASSTWGGDTQYF. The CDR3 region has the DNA TGTGCCAGTAGTACATGGGGGGGAGACACGCAGTATTTT.

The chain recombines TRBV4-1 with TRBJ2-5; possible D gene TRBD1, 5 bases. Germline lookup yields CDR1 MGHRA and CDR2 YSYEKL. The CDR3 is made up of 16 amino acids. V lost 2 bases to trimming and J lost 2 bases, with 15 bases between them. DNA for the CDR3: TGCGCCAGCAGCCAAAGAATCCAGGGTCCTCAAGAGACCCAGTACTTC. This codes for CASSQRIQGPQETQYF.

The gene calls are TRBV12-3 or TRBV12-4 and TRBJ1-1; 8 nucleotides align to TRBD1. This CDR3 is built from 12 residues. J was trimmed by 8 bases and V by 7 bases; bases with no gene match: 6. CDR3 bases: TGTGCCAGCACCCAGGGGGCTGGGGAAGCTTTCTTT. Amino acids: CASTQGAGEAFF.

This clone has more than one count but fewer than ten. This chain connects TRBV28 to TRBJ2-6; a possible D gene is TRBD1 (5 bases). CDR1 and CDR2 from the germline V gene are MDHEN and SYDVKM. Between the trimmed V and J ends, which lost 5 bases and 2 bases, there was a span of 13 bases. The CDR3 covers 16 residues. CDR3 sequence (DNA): TGTGCCAGCAGTCGTGGACAATTTACTGGGGCCAACGTCCTGACTTTC. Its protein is CASSRGQFTGANVLTF.

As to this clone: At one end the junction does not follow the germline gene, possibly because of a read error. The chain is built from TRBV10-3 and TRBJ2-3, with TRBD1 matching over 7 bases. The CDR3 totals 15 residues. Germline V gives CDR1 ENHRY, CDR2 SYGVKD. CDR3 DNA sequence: TGTGCCATCAGTCAGTCAGGGGGTGGCACAGATACGCAGTATTTT. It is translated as CAISQSGGGTDTQYF.

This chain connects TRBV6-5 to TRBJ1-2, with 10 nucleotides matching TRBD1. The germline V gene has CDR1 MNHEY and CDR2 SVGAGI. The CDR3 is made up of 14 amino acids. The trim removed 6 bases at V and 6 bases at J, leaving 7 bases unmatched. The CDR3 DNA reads TGTGCCAGCAGCCCCCGGGACAGGGGCCATGGCTACACCTTC. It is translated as CASSPRDRGHGYTF.

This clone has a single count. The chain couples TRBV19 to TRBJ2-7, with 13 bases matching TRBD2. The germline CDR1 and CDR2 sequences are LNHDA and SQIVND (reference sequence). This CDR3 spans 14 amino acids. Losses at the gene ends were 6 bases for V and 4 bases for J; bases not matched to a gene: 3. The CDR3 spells CASSRTSGSYEQYF. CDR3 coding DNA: TGTGCCAGTAGCCGGACTAGCGGGAGTTACGAGCAGTACTTC.

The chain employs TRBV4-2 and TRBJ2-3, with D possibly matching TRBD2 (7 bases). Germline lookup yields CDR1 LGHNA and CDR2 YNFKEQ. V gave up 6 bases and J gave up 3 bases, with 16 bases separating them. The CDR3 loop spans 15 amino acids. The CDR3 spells CASSGRGGRTDTQYF. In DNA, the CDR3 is TGTGCCAGCAGTGGAAGGGGGGGCCGTACAGATACGCAGTATTTT.

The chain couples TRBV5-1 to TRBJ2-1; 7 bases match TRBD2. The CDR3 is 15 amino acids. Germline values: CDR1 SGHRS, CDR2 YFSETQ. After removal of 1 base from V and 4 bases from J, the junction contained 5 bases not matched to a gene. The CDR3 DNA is TGCGCCAGCAGCTTGATCCGGGAGGATTACAATGAGCAGTTCTTC. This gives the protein CASSLIREDYNEQFF.

The CDR3 DNA reads TGTGCCAGCAGCTCGTTTGGAGGTATAGCATCAGATACGCAGTATTTT. Amino acid sequence: CASSSFGGIASDTQYF. The gene calls are TRBV11-1 and TRBJ2-3; possible D gene TRBD2, 5 bases. Germline CDR1 is SGHAT and CDR2 is FQDESV (reference sequence). V was trimmed by 4 bases and J by 4 bases, leaving 18 bases between them. The length of the CDR3 is 16 residues.